A single sample gave rise to the 19 T cell receptor beta chains below, sequenced in a study of blood T cell repertoires in COVID-19. Using immunoSEQ multiplex PCR, the repertoire was profiled, and TCRdb retains in-frame clones only, with some absent. There are roughly 200,000 clones in the sample; 86% occur only once, and more than 4% lies in the top ten. Source material: PBMCs or T cells enriched from blood (not recorded which). These receptors were collected from a woman in her thirties who had been exposed to COVID-19.

The J gene is TRBJ2-7, the V gene TRBV5-1; weak D call: TRBD1 (5 bases). Trimming stripped 4 bases from V and 6 bases from J, with 14 bases between. CDR1 is SGHRS, CDR2 YFSETQ, per germline. This CDR3 contains 13 residues. CDR3 residues: CASSASGMGEQYF. The CDR3 coding sequence is TGCGCCAGCAGCGCGTCAGGGATGGGCGAGCAGTACTTC. The variable domain in full, with the rest retrieved from reference TRBV5-1 and TRBJ2-7, is KAGVTQTPRYLIKTRGQQVTLSCSPISGHRSVSWYQQTPGQGLQFLFEYFSETQRNKGNFPGRFSGRQFSNSRSEMNVSTLELGDSALYLCASSASGMGEQYFGPGTRLTVT.

The chain has TRBV5-1 and TRBJ1-1; weak D call: TRBD1 (5 bases). CDR1 SGHRS and CDR2 YFSETQ come from the germline V gene. The CDR3 loop spans 16 amino acids. Trimming cost V 4 bases and J 4 bases, with 20 bases left between them. CDR3 nucleotides: TGCGCCAGCAGCCCCCCTTTTATAGGGGAAAGCACTGAAGCTTTCTTT. As protein: CASSPPFIGESTEAFF.

This clone has a single count. The V gene is TRBV2, the J gene TRBJ1-6, with D unclear. Trimming removed 6 bases at V and 11 bases at J, with 5 bases between. Germline loops: CDR1 SNHLY, CDR2 FYNNEI. This CDR3 contains 10 residues. CDR3 sequence (DNA): TGTGCCAGCAGGGGCCCACCCCTCCACTTT. This gives the protein CASRGPPLHF.

The V gene is TRBV10-3, the J gene TRBJ2-3; D gene ambiguous. This CDR3 contains 13 residues. Trimming took off 2 bases at V and 3 bases at J, with 6 bases between the two ends. Germline CDR1 and CDR2: ENHRY and SYGVKD. The CDR3 sequence: CAISEPRTDTQYF. CDR3 nucleotides: TGTGCCATCAGTGAGCCTCGGACAGATACGCAGTATTTT.

Only one count was recorded for this clone. The chain recombines TRBV5-1 with TRBJ1-6; no reliable D call. Germline V lookup: CDR1 SGHRS, CDR2 YFSETQ. The CDR3 is 17 amino acids. Trimming removed 0 bases from V and 1 base from J, with 11 bases in between. In DNA form, the CDR3 reads TGCGCCAGCAGCTTGGAGGCAGCGGGTTCCTATAATTCACCCCTCCACTTT. This encodes CASSLEAAGSYNSPLHF. The full variable domain, completed using reference TRBV5-1 and TRBJ1-6, is KAGVTQTPRYLIKTRGQQVTLSCSPISGHRSVSWYQQTPGQGLQFLFEYFSETQRNKGNFPGRFSGRQFSNSRSEMNVSTLELGDSALYLCASSLEAAGSYNSPLHFGNGTRLTVT.

The rearrangement joins TRBV12-5 to TRBJ1-3; 7 bases fit TRBD1. Germline V gene lookup returns CDR1 LGHNT and CDR2 FRNRAP. Germline trimming cut 9 bases from V and 4 bases from J; bases unmatched to any gene: 9. The CDR3 has 14 residues. CDR3 sequence reads: CASGGQRIGNTIYF. CDR3 bases: TGTGCTAGCGGGGGACAGAGGATCGGAAACACCATATATTTT.

V gene TRBV25-1 combines with J gene TRBJ1-2, with 7 bases that match TRBD1. J lost 3 bases, V lost 8 bases, and 9 bases had no gene match. The length of the CDR3 is 14 residues. CDR1 and CDR2 from the germline V gene are MGHDK and SYGVNS. CDR3 protein: CASEGAGPHYGYTF. For the CDR3, the DNA is TGTGCCAGCGAGGGGGCGGGGCCCCACTATGGCTACACCTTC.

The CDR3 coding sequence is TGTGCCAGCAGCAAAACGGGTGCAACTAATGAAAAACTGTTTTTT. This translates into CASSKTGATNEKLFF. The chain uses TRBV5-6 and TRBJ1-4; no definite D call. The CDR3 contains 15 residues. The V gene lost 4 bases and the J gene lost 0 bases, with 10 bases spanning the gap. Germline V gives CDR1 SGHDT, CDR2 YYEEEE.

V usage is TRBV5-1 and J usage is TRBJ2-7; D is perhaps TRBD1 (6 bases). CDR3 length: 14 amino acids. In germline, CDR1 is SGHRS, CDR2 YFSETQ. V was pared by 0 bases and J by 4 bases, with 11 bases between. CDR3 nucleotide sequence: TGCGCCAGCAGCTTGGACAGGGTGAGGTACGAGCAGTACTTC. It is translated as CASSLDRVRYEQYF.

This clone was detected a few times. The gene calls are TRBV19 and TRBJ1-5; D remains unclear. V shed 4 bases and J shed 1 base, with 11 bases lying between them. CDR1 LNHDA and CDR2 SQIVND come from the germline V gene (reference sequence). CDR3 size: 15 residues. The CDR3 DNA reads TGTGCCAGTAGTAGCGAGCACTTCAGCAATCAGCCCCAGCATTTT. Translated, it gives CASSSEHFSNQPQHF.

V usage is TRBV19 and J usage is TRBJ1-1; D is undetermined. CDR1 LNHDA and CDR2 SQIVND come from the germline V gene (reference sequence). The CDR3 consists of 15 residues. Trimming pared 1 base from V and 0 bases from J, leaving 9 bases between. CDR3 region: CASSIAWQLNTEAFF. The DNA for the CDR3 is TGTGCCAGTAGTATAGCTTGGCAGTTGAACACTGAAGCTTTCTTT.

In this sample, this clone turned up once. This sequence joins TRBV18 and TRBJ1-1; 8 bases are a match to TRBD1. The CDR3 is 14 residues long. Unmatched junction bases numbered 12, after V lost 3 bases and J lost 12 bases. The germline gives CDR1 KGHSH, CDR2 LQKENI. This CDR3 reads CASSPARDRGTPFF. DNA of the CDR3: TGTGCCAGCTCACCCGCCCGCGACAGGGGAACGCCTTTCTTT.

The genes are TRBV28 and TRBJ1-2; 7 bases agree with TRBD1. CDR1 is MDHEN and CDR2 is SYDVKM in the germline V gene. J was trimmed by 2 bases and V by 10 bases; bases with no gene match: 7. The CDR3 has 13 residues. The CDR3 region is CAKIPGQNYGYTF. The CDR3 nucleotides read TGTGCCAAGATACCGGGACAGAACTATGGCTACACCTTC.

This chain connects TRBV28 to TRBJ2-4; 9 positions agree with TRBD1. Germline assignment: CDR1 MDHEN and CDR2 SYDVKM. Trimming cost V 6 bases and J 8 bases; bases outside gene matches: 8. The CDR3 runs 14 residues. CDR3 region: CASSQDRGMDIQYF. DNA for the CDR3: TGTGCCAGCAGCCAAGACAGGGGGATGGACATTCAGTACTTC.

The V call is TRBV19, the J call TRBJ1-2, with D hard to call. V lost 1 base, J lost 0 bases, and 15 bases lay in between. Germline values: CDR1 LNHDA, CDR2 SQIVND (reference sequence). The length of the CDR3 is 17 residues. The CDR3 DNA follows: TGTGCCAGTAGTATAGGAAGAGTAGACATAGCTAACTATGGCTACACCTTC. Encoded protein: CASSIGRVDIANYGYTF. Full variable domain (rest looked up from reference TRBV19 and TRBJ1-2): DGGITQSPKYLFRKEGQNVTLSCEQNLNHDAMYWYRQDPGQGLRLIYYSQIVNDFQKGDIAEGYSVSREKKESFPLTVTSAQKNPTAFYLCASSIGRVDIANYGYTFGSGTRLTVV.

The chain uses TRBV18 and TRBJ2-1, with D perhaps matching TRBD1 (6 bases). In germline, CDR1 is KGHSH, CDR2 LQKENI. V lost 2 bases and J 7 bases, leaving 18 bases between the germline ends. The CDR3 is made up of 16 amino acids. The CDR3 reads CASSPYGTGQFNEQFF. For the CDR3, the DNA is TGTGCCAGCTCACCATATGGAACAGGGCAGTTTAATGAGCAGTTCTTC.

This sequence joins TRBV18 and TRBJ2-5, with a weak D call TRBD2 (5 bases). The ends were cut back, 0 bases at V and 4 bases at J, with 12 bases in the middle. The CDR3 is 15 residues long. CDR1 is KGHSH, CDR2 LQKENI, per germline. CDR3 sequence (DNA): TGTGCCAGCTCACCACCAAGCCTCGGAGGAGAGACCCAGTACTTC. Its protein is CASSPPSLGGETQYF.

This clone turned up a few times. The rearrangement joins TRBV6-2 or TRBV6-3 to TRBJ2-3; weak D call: TRBD2 (7 bases). Trimming took 6 bases from V and 6 from J, leaving 22 bases between them. The CDR3 is made up of 16 amino acids. CDR1 MNHEY and CDR2 SVGEGT come from the germline V gene. The CDR3 region has the DNA TGTGCCAGCAGCCGGGGGCTAGCGGCCGCGGTGGATACGCAGTATTTT. Protein sequence: CASSRGLAAAVDTQYF.

This chain links TRBV5-1 with TRBJ2-1; 13 bases map to TRBD2. Losses at the gene ends were 3 bases for V and 6 bases for J; bases not matched to a gene: 3. The CDR3 runs to 15 residues. CDR1 and CDR2 (germline): SGHRS, YFSETQ. The CDR3 DNA reads TGCGCCAGCAGCTGGGGACTAGCGGGGTTCAATGAGCAGTTCTTC. Its translation: CASSWGLAGFNEQFF.